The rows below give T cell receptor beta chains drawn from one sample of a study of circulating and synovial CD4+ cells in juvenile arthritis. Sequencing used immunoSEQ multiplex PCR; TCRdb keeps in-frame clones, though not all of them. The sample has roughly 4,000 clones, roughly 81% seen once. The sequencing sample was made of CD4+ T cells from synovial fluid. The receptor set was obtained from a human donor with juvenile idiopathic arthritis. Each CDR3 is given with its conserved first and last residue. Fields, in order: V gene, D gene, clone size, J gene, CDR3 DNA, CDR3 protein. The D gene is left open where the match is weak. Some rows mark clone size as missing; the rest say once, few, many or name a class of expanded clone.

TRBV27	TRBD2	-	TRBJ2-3	TGTGCCAGCAGTCGGCTAGCGGGGGGCGGCTTTACAGATACGCAGTATTTT	CASSRLAGGGFTDTQYF
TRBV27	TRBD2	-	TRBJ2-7	TGTGCCAGCAGTCCCCTAGCGGGAGACGGCGAGCAGTACTTC	CASSPLAGDGEQYF
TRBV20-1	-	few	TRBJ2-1	TGCAGTGCTAGCGGGAGCAATGAGCAGTTCTTC	CSASGSNEQFF
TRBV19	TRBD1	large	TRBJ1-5	TGTGCCAGTAGTACAAAGGGCCGGCGGGCCCAGGGGGTTAGTTCGTTGGCCCAGCATTTT	CASSTKGRRAQGVSSLAQHF
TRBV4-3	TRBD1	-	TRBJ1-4	TGCGCCAGCAGCCAAGATAGGGGGACAGGGGACGAAAAACTGTTTTTT	CASSQDRGTGDEKLFF
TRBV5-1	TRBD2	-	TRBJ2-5	TGCGCCAGCAGCCCCCGGCCTGAAGCGGGATTCGGAGAGACCCAGTACTTC	CASSPRPEAGFGETQYF
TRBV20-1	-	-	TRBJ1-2	TGCAGTGCTAGGGACAGCCTTGGCTACACCTTC	CSARDSLGYTF
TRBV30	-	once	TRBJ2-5	TGTGCCTGGAAACGGGCGGGGGCCTCTTGGGAGACCCAGTACTTC	CAWKRAGASWETQYF
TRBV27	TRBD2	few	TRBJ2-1	TGTGCCAGCAGACCCCGACCGGGACTAGCTCGTGATGAGCAGTTCTTC	CASRPRPGLARDEQFF
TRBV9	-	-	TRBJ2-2	TGTGCCAGCAGCGTGGCAGGGAACACCGGGGAGCTGTTTTTT	CASSVAGNTGELFF
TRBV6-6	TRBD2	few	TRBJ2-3	TGTGCCAGCAGTCCCCGGACTAGCGTGGCAGATACGCAGTATTTT	CASSPRTSVADTQYF
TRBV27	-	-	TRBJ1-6	TGTGCCAGCAGTTTACACTATAATTCACCCCTCCACTTT	CASSLHYNSPLHF
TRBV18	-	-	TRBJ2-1	TGTGCCAGCTCACCTGTGGGAGGAGACGTCAATGAGCAGTTCTTC	CASSPVGGDVNEQFF
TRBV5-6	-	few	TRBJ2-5	TGTGCCAGCAGCTTGGCCCGGTTCCAAGAGACCCAGTACTTC	CASSLARFQETQYF
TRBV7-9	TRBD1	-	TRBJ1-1	TGTGCCAGCAGCTTAGAAATCTTGACAGGGCCAAGTGGGGCCACTGAAGCTTTCTTT	CASSLEILTGPSGATEAFF
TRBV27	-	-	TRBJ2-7	TGTGCCAGCAGTCCGACTTGGCTCTCCTACGAGCAGTACTTC	CASSPTWLSYEQYF
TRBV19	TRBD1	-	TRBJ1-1	TGTGCCAGTAGTGGGCGGACAGGGGACACTGAAGCTTTCTTT	CASSGRTGDTEAFF
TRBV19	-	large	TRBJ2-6	TGTGCCAGTGCGGGCTCTGGGGCCAACGTCCTGACTTTC	CASAGSGANVLTF
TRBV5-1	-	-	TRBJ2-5	TGCGCCAGCAGCTTCAGACAGCGAACCCAAGAGACCCAGTACTTC	CASSFRQRTQETQYF
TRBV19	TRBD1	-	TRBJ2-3	TGTGCCAGTAGGGAATACGAAAGGACAGGGAATACGCAGTATTTT	CASREYERTGNTQYF
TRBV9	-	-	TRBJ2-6	TGTGCCAGCAGCGTAGGCGCCGGGGCCAACGTCCTGACTTTC	CASSVGAGANVLTF
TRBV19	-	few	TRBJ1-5	TGTGCCAGTAGTATGTCAGGGGAAGGCAATCAGCCCCAGCATTTT	CASSMSGEGNQPQHF
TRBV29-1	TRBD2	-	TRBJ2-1	TGCAGCGTTGGGGGACTAGCGGGAGAAGAGGCTTACAATGAGCAGTTCTTC	CSVGGLAGEEAYNEQFF
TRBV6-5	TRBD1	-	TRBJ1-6	TGTGCCAGCGGAGCGGACAGGGGGAATTCCCCCCTCCACTTT	CASGADRGNSPLHF
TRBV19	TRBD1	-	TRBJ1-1	TGTGCCAGTAGTATCGACAGGGATCCCTCTGAAGCTTTCTTT	CASSIDRDPSEAFF
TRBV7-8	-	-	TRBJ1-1	TGTGCCAGCGCGCCGGCGGGTCTAGGAGCTTTCTTT	CASAPAGLGAFF
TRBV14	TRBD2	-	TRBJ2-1	TGTGCCAGCAGCCAAGACCTAGCGGCGCCTTACAATGAGCAGTTCTTC	CASSQDLAAPYNEQFF
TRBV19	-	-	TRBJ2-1	TGTGCCAGTAGTAGGCGGGACAATGAGCAGTTCTTC	CASSRRDNEQFF
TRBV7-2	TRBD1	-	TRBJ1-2	TGTGCCAGCAGGGAAACAGGGGAGTGGGGCTACACCTTC	CASRETGEWGYTF
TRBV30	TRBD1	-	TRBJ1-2	TGTGCCTGGAGGGACAGGGGATACAGCTATGGCTACACCTTC	CAWRDRGYSYGYTF
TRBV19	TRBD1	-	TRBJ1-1	TGTGCCAGTAGGATTCGACAGGGGGGGGAAGCTTTCTTT	CASRIRQGGEAFF
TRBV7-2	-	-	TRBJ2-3	TGTGCCGGCAGCTTACCAGCACTAAGAACAGATACGCAGTATTTT	CAGSLPALRTDTQYF
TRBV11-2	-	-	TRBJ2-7	TGTGCCAGCAGCGGCCTACGTGGCGGGACCTACGAGCAGTACTTC	CASSGLRGGTYEQYF
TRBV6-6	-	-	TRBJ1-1	TGTGCCAGCAGTTACTCACCGACAGCGGGAACTGAAGCTTTCTTT	CASSYSPTAGTEAFF
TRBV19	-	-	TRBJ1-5	TGTGCCAGCACCGGGGCGGGGCGCAATCAGCCCCAGCATTTT	CASTGAGRNQPQHF
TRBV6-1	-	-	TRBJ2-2	TGTGCCAGCACTTCGCAGGCCCGGAACACCGGGGAGCTGTTTTTT	CASTSQARNTGELFF
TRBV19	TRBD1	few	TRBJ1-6	TGTGCCAGTAAAGACAGGGGTTCCTATAATTCACCCCTCCACTTT	CASKDRGSYNSPLHF
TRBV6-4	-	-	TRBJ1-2	TGTGCCAGCAGCGGAGAGTCCGGCTATGGCTACACCTTC	CASSGESGYGYTF
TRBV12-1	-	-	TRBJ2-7	TGTGCCAGCAGCTTTTCTCTTAACAGAGCCTGCGAGCAGTACTTC	CASSFSLNRACEQYF
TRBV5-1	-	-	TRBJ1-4	TGCGCCAGCAGCGTGGACATAAGGAGTGAAAAACTGTTTTTT	CASSVDIRSEKLFF